This T cell receptor beta chain is drawn from a study of blood T cell repertoires in COVID-19. Overall study: Italy, Spain and the United States were the sources of the convalescent and acute COVID-19 samples. PBMCs, B-cell-depleted T cells, or T cells provided the cDNA or gDNA that made up the material.

In the source study's methods: Scientists estimated how many nucleated cells there were by amplifying reference gene primers. Profiling relied on immunoSEQ multiplex PCR, and the TCRdb table lists in-frame clones only, not all of them. That table furnishes V, J and clone size, whereas the DNA furnished D and trimming. The table includes around 16,000 clones, 75% to 85% detected once. CDR3 length equals 14 residues. Germline values: CDR1 KGHSH, CDR2 LQKENI. V was pared by 1 base and J by 3 bases, with 10 bases between. The TCR sequence derives from a man older than 75 with active or convalescent COVID-19. The J gene is TRBJ2-7, the V gene TRBV18; the D gene is possibly TRBD2 (7 bases). The sample was peripheral blood. The CDR3 DNA sequence: TGTGCCAGCTCACCACAGGGGGGGGACTACGAGCAGTACTTC. Protein: CASSPQGGDYEQYF.